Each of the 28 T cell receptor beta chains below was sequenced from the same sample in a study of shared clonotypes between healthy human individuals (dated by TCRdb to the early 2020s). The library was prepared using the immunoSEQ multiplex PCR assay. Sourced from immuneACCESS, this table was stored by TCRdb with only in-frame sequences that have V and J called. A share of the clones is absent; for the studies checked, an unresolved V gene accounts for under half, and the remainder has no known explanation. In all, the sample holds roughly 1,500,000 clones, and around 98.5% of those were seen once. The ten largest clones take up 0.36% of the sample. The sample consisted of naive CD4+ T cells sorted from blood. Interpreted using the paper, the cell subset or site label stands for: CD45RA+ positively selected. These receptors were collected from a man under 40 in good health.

CDR3 bases: TGTGCCAGCAGTTCCCGCATGGGCACTGAAGCTTTCTTT. Its translation: CASSSRMGTEAFF. V is TRBV6-5 and J is TRBJ1-1; D is unresolved. V was pared by 4 bases and J by 4 bases, with 10 bases between. This CDR3 is 13 amino acids long. CDR1 and CDR2 (germline): MNHEY, SVGAGI.

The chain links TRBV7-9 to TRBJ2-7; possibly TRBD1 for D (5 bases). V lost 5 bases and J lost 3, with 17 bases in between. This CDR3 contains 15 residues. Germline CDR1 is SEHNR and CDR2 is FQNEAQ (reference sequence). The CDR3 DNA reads TGTGCCAGCAGCGAATGGGGCAGCTTGAACTACGAGCAGTACTTC. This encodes CASSEWGSLNYEQYF.

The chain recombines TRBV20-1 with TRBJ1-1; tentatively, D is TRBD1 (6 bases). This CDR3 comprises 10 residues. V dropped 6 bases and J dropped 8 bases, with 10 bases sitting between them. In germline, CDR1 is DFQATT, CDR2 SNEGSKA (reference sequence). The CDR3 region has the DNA TGCAGTGCCGGGACAAGCGAAGCTTTCTTT. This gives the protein CSAGTSEAFF.

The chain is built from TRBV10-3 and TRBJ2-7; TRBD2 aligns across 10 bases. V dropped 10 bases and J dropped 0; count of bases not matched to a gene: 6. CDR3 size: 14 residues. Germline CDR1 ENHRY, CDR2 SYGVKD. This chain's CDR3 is CATAGLADSYEQYF. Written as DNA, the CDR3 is TGTGCCACCGCCGGACTAGCGGACTCCTACGAGCAGTACTTC.

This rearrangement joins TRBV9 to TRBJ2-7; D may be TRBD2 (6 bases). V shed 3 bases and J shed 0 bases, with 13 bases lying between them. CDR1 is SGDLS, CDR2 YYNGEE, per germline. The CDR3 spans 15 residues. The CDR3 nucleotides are TGTGCCAGCAGCGCCGAACCGGGAGCCTCCTACGAGCAGTACTTC. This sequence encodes CASSAEPGASYEQYF.

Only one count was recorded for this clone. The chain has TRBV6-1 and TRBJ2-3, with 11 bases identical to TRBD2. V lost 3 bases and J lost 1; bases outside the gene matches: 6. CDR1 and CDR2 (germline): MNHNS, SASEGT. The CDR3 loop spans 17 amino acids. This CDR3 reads CASSDRGTSGGTDTQYF. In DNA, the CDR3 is TGTGCCAGCAGTGACCGGGGGACTAGCGGTGGCACAGATACGCAGTATTTT.

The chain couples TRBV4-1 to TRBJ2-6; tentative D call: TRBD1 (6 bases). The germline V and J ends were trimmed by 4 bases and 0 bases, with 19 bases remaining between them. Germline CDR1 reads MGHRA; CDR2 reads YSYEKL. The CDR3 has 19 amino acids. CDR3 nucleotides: TGCGCCAGCAGCCGCGTCACTGGACAGAGTAGCTCTGGGGCCAACGTCCTGACTTTC. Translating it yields CASSRVTGQSSSGANVLTF.

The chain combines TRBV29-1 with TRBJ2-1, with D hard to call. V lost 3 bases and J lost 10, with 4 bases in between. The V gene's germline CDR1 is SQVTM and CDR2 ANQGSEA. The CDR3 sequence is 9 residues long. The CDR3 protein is CSVDLEQFF. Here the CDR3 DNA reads TGCAGCGTTGACCTCGAGCAGTTCTTC.

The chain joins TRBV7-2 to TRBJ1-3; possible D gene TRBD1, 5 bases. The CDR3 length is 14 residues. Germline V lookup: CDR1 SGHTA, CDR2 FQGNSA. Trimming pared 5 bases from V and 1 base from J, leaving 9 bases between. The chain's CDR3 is CASSPGWSGNTIYF. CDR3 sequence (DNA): TGTGCCAGCAGCCCAGGGTGGTCTGGAAACACCATATATTTT.

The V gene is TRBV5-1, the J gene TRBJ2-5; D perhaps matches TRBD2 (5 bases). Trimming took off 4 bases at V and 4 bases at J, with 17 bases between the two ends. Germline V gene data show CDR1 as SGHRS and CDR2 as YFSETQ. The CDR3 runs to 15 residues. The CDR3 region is CASSLTIPAGETQYF. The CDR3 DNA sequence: TGCGCCAGCAGCCTAACTATCCCGGCGGGAGAGACCCAGTACTTC.

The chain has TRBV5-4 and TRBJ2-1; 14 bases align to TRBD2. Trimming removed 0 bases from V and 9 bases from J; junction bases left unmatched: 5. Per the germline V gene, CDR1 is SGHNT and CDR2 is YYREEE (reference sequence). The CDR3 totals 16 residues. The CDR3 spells CASSLGGLAGVVEQFF. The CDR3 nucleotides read TGTGCCAGCAGCTTGGGGGGACTAGCGGGAGTTGTTGAGCAGTTCTTC. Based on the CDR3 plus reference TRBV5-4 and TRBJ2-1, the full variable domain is ETGVTQSPTHLIKTRGQQVTLRCSSQSGHNTVSWYQQALGQGPQFIFQYYREEENGRGNFPPRFSGLQFPNYSSELNVNALELDDSALYLCASSLGGLAGVVEQFFGPGTRLTVL.

This CDR3 is CASSLDRLGSNEQFF. Written as DNA, the CDR3 is TGTGCCAGCAGCTTGGATAGACTAGGTTCTAATGAGCAGTTCTTC. This rearrangement joins TRBV5-4 to TRBJ2-1, with a weak D call TRBD2 (6 bases). Per the germline V gene, CDR1 is SGHNT and CDR2 is YYREEE (reference sequence). V was clipped by 0 bases and J by 7 bases, with 14 bases between them. The CDR3 spans 15 residues.

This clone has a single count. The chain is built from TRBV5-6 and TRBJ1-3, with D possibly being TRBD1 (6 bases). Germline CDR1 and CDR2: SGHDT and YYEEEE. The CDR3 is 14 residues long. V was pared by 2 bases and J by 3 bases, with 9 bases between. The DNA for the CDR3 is TGTGCCAGCAGCTTAAGGACAGTTGGAAACACCATATATTTT. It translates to CASSLRTVGNTIYF.

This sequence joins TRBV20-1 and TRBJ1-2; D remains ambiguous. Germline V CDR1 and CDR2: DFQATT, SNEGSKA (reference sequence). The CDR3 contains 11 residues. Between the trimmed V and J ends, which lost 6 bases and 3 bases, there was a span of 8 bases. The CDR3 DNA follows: TGCAGTGCCCCGACGGACTATGGCTACACCTTC. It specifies CSAPTDYGYTF.

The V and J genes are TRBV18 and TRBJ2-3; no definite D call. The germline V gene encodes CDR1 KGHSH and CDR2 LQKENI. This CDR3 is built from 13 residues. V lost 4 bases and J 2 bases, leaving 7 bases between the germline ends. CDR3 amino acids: CASSLFDTDTQYF. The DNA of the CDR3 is TGTGCCAGCTCACTCTTCGACACAGATACGCAGTATTTT.

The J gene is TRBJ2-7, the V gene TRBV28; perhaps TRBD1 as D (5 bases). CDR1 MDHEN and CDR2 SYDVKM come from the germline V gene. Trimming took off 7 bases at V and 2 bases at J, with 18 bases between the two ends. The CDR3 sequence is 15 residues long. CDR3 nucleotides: TGTGCCAGCATCTCAAACTTGGGGCTACCCTACGAGCAGTACTTC. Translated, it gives CASISNLGLPYEQYF.

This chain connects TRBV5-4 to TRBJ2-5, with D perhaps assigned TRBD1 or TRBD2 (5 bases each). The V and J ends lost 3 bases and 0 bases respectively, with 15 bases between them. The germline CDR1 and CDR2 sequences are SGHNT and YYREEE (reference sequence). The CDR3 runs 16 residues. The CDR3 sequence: CASSSPAGSDQETQYF. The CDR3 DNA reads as TGTGCCAGCAGCTCCCCCGCAGGGAGCGACCAAGAGACCCAGTACTTC.

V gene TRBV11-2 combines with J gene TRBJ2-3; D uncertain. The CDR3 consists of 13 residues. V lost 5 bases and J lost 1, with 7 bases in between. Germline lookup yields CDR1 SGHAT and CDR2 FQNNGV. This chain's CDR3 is CASSAAGTDTQYF. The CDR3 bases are TGTGCCAGCAGCGCCGCGGGCACAGATACGCAGTATTTT.

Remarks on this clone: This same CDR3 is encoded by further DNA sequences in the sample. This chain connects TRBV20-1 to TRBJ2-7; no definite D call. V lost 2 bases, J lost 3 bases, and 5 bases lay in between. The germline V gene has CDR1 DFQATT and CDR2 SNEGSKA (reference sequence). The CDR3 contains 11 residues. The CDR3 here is CSARLSYEQYF. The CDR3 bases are TGCAGTGCTAGACTTAGCTACGAGCAGTACTTC.

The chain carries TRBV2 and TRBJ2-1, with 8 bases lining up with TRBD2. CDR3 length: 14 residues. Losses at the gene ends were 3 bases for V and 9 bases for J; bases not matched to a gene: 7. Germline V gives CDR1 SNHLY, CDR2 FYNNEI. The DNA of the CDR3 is TGTGCCAGCAGTGATAGCGGGATTGCTTCTGAGCAGTTCTTC. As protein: CASSDSGIASEQFF.

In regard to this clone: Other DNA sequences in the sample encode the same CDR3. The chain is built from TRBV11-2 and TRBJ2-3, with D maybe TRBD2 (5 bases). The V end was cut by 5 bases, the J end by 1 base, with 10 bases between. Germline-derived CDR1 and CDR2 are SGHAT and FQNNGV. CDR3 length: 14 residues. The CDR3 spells CASSLGLGTDTQYF. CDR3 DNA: TGTGCCAGCAGCCTAGGACTGGGCACAGATACGCAGTATTTT. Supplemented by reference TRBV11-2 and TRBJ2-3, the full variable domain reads EAGVAQSPRYKIIEKRQSVAFWCNPISGHATLYWYQQILGQGPKLLIQFQNNGVVDDSQLPKDRFSAERLKGVDSTLKIQPAKLEDSAVYLCASSLGLGTDTQYFGPGTRLTVL.

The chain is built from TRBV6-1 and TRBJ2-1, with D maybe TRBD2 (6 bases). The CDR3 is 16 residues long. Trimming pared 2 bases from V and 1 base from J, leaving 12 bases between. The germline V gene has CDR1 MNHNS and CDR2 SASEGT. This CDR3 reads CASSEQPGVSYNEQFF. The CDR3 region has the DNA TGTGCCAGCAGTGAACAGCCGGGAGTTTCCTACAATGAGCAGTTCTTC.

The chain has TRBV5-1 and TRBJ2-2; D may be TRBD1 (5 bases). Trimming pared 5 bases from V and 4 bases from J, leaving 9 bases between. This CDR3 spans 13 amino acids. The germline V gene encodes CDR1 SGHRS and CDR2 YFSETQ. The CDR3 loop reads CASRSTVTGELFF. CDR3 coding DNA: TGCGCCAGCAGGTCGACAGTCACCGGGGAGCTGTTTTTT.

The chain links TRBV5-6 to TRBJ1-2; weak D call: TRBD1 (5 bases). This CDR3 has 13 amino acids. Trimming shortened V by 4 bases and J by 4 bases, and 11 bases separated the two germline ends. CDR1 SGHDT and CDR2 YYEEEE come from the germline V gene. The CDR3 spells CASSPRQSYGYTF. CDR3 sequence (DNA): TGTGCCAGCAGCCCCCGACAGAGCTATGGCTACACCTTC. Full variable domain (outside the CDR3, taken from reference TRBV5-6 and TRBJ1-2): DAGVTQSPTHLIKTRGQQVTLRCSPKSGHDTVSWYQQALGQGPQFIFQYYEEEERQRGNFPDRFSGHQFPNYSSELNVNALLLGDSALYLCASSPRQSYGYTFGSGTRLTVV.

CDR3 DNA sequence: TGCGCCAGCAGCCCTTTAGGGATCGGAGAGACCCAGTACTTC. Residues: CASSPLGIGETQYF. V and J are TRBV5-1 and TRBJ2-5; the D is unclear. The CDR3 has 14 amino acids. Trimming pared 4 bases from V and 4 bases from J, leaving 14 bases between. Germline CDR1 reads SGHRS; CDR2 reads YFSETQ.

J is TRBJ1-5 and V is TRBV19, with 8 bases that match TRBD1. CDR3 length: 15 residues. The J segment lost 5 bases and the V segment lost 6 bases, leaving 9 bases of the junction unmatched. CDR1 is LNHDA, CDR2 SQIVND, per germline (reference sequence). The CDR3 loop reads CASSPMGTGYQPQHF. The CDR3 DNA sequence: TGTGCCAGTAGCCCGATGGGGACAGGATATCAGCCCCAGCATTTT.

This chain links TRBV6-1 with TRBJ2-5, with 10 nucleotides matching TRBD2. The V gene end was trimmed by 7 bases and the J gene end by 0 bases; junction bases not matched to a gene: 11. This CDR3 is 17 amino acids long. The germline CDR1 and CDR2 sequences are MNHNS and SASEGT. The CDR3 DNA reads TGTGCCAGCAAGGAAGCGGGAGGGCGAAAGTACCAAGAGACCCAGTACTTC. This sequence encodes CASKEAGGRKYQETQYF.

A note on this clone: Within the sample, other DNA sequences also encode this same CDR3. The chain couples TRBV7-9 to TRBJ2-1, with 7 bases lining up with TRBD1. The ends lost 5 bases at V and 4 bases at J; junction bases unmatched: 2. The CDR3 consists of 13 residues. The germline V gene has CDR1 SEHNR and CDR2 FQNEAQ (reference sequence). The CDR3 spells CASSRGQYNEQFF. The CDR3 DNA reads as TGTGCCAGCAGCAGGGGACAGTACAATGAGCAGTTCTTC.